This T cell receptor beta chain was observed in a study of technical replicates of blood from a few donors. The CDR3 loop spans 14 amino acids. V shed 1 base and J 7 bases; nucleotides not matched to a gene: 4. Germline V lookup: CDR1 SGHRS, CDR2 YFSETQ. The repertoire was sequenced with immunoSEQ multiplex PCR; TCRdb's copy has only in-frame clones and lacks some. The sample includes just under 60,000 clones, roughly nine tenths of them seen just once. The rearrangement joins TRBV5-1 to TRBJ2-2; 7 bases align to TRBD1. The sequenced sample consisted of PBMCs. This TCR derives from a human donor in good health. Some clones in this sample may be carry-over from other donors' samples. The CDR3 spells CASSLLQGYGELFF. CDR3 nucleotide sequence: TGCGCCAGCAGCTTGCTACAGGGGTACGGGGAGCTGTTTTTT. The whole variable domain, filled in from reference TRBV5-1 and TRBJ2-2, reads KAGVTQTPRYLIKTRGQQVTLSCSPISGHRSVSWYQQTPGQGLQFLFEYFSETQRNKGNFPGRFSGRQFSNSRSEMNVSTLELGDSALYLCASSLLQGYGELFFGEGSRLTVL.